This passage covers 14 T cell receptor beta chains from one sample sequenced in a study of T cells in Graves' hyperthyroidism and ophthalmopathy. The TCR beta CDR3 regions underwent amplification using RNA transcripts as the source. HTBI primers were employed in a first-round RT-PCR of the TCR CDR3. TCRdb independently ran MiXCR on the multiplex PCR reads; one entry per CDR3 protein. Of 300,000 to 350,000 distinct CDR3 sequences in the sample, roughly 17% were seen once. The sample taken for sequencing was blood. The source is a man aged 25 to 40 with Graves' hyperthyroidism.

This clonotype was seen only a few times. The rearrangement uses TRBV18 and TRBJ2-2; tentative D call: TRBD1 (6 bases). Looked up from germline, CDR1 is KGHSH and CDR2 is LQKENI. The ends were cut back, 3 bases at V and 4 bases at J, with 15 bases in the middle. The CDR3 loop spans 16 amino acids. The CDR3 reads CASSPSQGYATGELFF. The CDR3 DNA sequence: TGTGCCAGCTCACCGTCACAGGGTTACGCCACCGGGGAGCTGTTTTTT.

The rearrangement links TRBV24-1 to TRBJ2-7, with no clear D. The length of the CDR3 is 11 residues. V lost 5 bases and J 7 bases, leaving 8 bases between the germline ends. Germline CDR1 KGHDR, CDR2 SFDVKD. In nucleotides, the CDR3 is TGTGCCACCAGTGTCGGGCGGGAGCAGTACTTC. As protein: CATSVGREQYF.

This clonotype came up many times. V is TRBV7-9 and J is TRBJ2-7; TRBD2 is a possible D gene (5 bases). Germline CDR1 is SEHNR and CDR2 is FQNEAQ (reference sequence). This CDR3 comprises 14 residues. The V and J ends lost 2 bases and 5 bases respectively, with 13 bases between them. This chain's CDR3 is CASSLRLAGNEQYF. CDR3 sequence (DNA): TGTGCCAGCAGCTTAAGGCTAGCTGGGAACGAGCAGTACTTC.

This sequence joins TRBV12-5 and TRBJ2-1; D remains unclear. V was cut by 2 bases and J by 7 bases, with 9 bases left in between. The CDR3 loop spans 13 amino acids. Germline CDR1 LGHNT, CDR2 FRNRAP. In DNA form, the CDR3 reads TGTGCTAGTGGTTTGTCCCCCACTAATGAGCAGTTCTTC. Its translation is CASGLSPTNEQFF. The complete variable domain, with remaining parts taken from reference TRBV12-5 and TRBJ2-1, reads DARVTQTPRHKVTEMGQEVTMRCQPILGHNTVFWYRQTMMQGLELLAYFRNRAPLDDSGMPKDRFSAEMPDATLATLKIQPSEPRDSAVYFCASGLSPTNEQFFGPGTRLTVL.

In its sample, this clonotype was seen many times. V usage is TRBV20-1 and J usage is TRBJ2-1; D is perhaps TRBD1 or TRBD2 (5 bases each). Looked up from germline, CDR1 is DFQATT and CDR2 is SNEGSKA (reference sequence). V lost 1 base to trimming and J lost 0 bases, with 7 bases between them. This CDR3 region has 14 residues. The CDR3 DNA sequence: TGCAGTGCTAGAGGGGGGTCCTCCTACAATGAGCAGTTCTTC. Protein: CSARGGSSYNEQFF.

This clonotype has a count of ten or more. The genes are TRBV20-1 and TRBJ2-3; D is unresolved. V was clipped by 6 bases and J by 2 bases, with 12 bases between them. The CDR3 loop spans 13 amino acids. CDR1 is DFQATT and CDR2 is SNEGSKA in the germline V gene (reference sequence). CDR3 in DNA: TGCAGTGCAGACACTCCCTCCACAGATACGCAGTATTTT. Its protein is CSADTPSTDTQYF.

J is TRBJ1-1 and V is TRBV5-1; 12 positions agree with TRBD1. Germline V CDR1 and CDR2: SGHRS, YFSETQ. Trimming took 2 bases from V and 6 from J; bases not matched to a gene: 5. The length of the CDR3 is 15 residues. The CDR3 sequence: CASSLGTGGSAEAFF. The CDR3, as DNA: TGCGCCAGCAGCTTAGGGACAGGGGGCAGCGCTGAAGCTTTCTTT.

This clonotype showed up just a few times. The gene calls are TRBV7-3 and TRBJ2-3; the D is unclear. CDR1 SGHTA and CDR2 FQGTGA come from the germline V gene. V was trimmed by 6 bases and J by 1 base, leaving 11 bases between them. The CDR3 covers 14 residues. The CDR3 nucleotides read TGTGCCAGCAGTCAAGACCGGGGCACAGATACGCAGTATTTT. Translating it yields CASSQDRGTDTQYF. Using reference TRBV7-3 and TRBJ2-3 for the parts outside the CDR3, the full variable domain is GAGVSQTPSNKVTEKGKYVELRCDPISGHTALYWYRQSLGQGPEFLIYFQGTGAADDSGLPNDRFFAVRPEGSVSTLKIQRTERGDSAVYLCASSQDRGTDTQYFGPGTRLTVL.

Many counts were recorded for this clonotype. This chain connects TRBV18 to TRBJ1-5; D unresolved. V lost 6 bases and J lost 4, with 10 bases in between. Per germline, CDR1 KGHSH and CDR2 LQKENI. CDR3 length equals 13 residues. CDR3: CASSAEGNQPQHF. CDR3 nucleotides: TGTGCCAGCTCGGCAGAGGGTAATCAGCCCCAGCATTTT.

This clonotype was recorded at least ten times. The chain combines TRBV20-1 with TRBJ2-5; possible D gene TRBD1, 6 bases. From germline, CDR1 is DFQATT and CDR2 SNEGSKA (reference sequence). This CDR3 region has 16 residues. Trimming left V 3 bases short and J 2 bases short, with 19 bases between. The CDR3 nucleotides are TGCAGTGCTAGCGCGCTCGGTTCACAGGGACAAGAGACCCAGTACTTC. It encodes CSASALGSQGQETQYF.

This clonotype has at least ten counts. The chain joins TRBV11-2 to TRBJ2-3; 8 positions agree with TRBD2. Germline assignment: CDR1 SGHAT and CDR2 FQNNGV. The CDR3 spans 15 residues. V shed 7 bases, J shed 1 base, and the junction held 7 bases outside the gene matches. The CDR3 DNA sequence: TGTGCCAGCACGGGGCGGGAGGTAGGCACAGATACGCAGTATTTT. It is translated as CASTGREVGTDTQYF. The entire variable domain, with the rest obtained from reference TRBV11-2 and TRBJ2-3, is as follows: EAGVAQSPRYKIIEKRQSVAFWCNPISGHATLYWYQQILGQGPKLLIQFQNNGVVDDSQLPKDRFSAERLKGVDSTLKIQPAKLEDSAVYLCASTGREVGTDTQYFGPGTRLTVL.

This clonotype appeared many times. V usage is TRBV7-8 and J usage is TRBJ2-7, with TRBD2 matching 12 bases. Trimming took 5 bases from V and 4 from J; bases not matched to a gene: 6. The CDR3 sequence is 15 residues long. CDR1 is SGHVS, CDR2 FQNEAQ, per germline. For the CDR3, the DNA is TGTGCCAGCAGCACTTCGACTAGCGGGAGATACGAGCAGTACTTC. This codes for CASSTSTSGRYEQYF.

This clonotype was counted ten times or more. This chain links TRBV20-1 with TRBJ2-1; 8 nucleotides agree with TRBD2. With 0 bases clipped from V and 8 bases from J, the junction kept 12 bases outside the gene matches. CDR1 and CDR2 from the germline V gene are DFQATT and SNEGSKA (reference sequence). The CDR3 has 16 amino acids. CDR3 sequence (DNA): TGCAGTGCTAGAGATAGCGGCGGGAGGTTGTGGGATGAGCAGTTCTTC. It specifies CSARDSGGRLWDEQFF.

In its sample, this clonotype was seen many times. The chain employs TRBV6-2 or TRBV6-3 and TRBJ2-7; D is unresolved. This CDR3 has 14 amino acids. Germline lookup yields CDR1 MNHEY and CDR2 SVGEGT. Trimming removed 1 base at V and 6 bases at J, with 13 bases between. The CDR3 sequence: CASSYYPPAIEQYF. CDR3 DNA: TGTGCCAGCAGTTACTATCCCCCAGCGATCGAGCAGTACTTC.